This T cell receptor beta chain was observed in a study of blood T cell repertoires in COVID-19. About the research overall: The origin of the acute and convalescent COVID-19 samples was the United States, Italy and Spain.

As processed by the authors: Reference gene primer amplification gave estimated nucleated cell counts. TCRdb's table, derived via immunoSEQ multiplex PCR, lists solely in-frame clones and lacks some. V and J calls and clone size follow that table, whereas D and trimming were derived from the DNA. Among some 150,000 clones, more than 75% were seen once, and the ten largest hold about 5.1%. This clone was detected a few times. Germline V gene lookup returns CDR1 SGHDT and CDR2 YYEEEE. This CDR3 is 14 amino acids long. V lost 1 base to trimming and J lost 8 bases, with 15 bases between them. Specimen: peripheral blood. This rearrangement joins TRBV5-6 to TRBJ1-2; D is unclear. The source of this sequence is a human donor in a cohort sampled during active COVID-19. The CDR3, as DNA: TGTGCCAGCAGCTTGTGGGGAGATTCTCGGGGCTACACCTTC. It codes for CASSLWGDSRGYTF.